This TCR beta chain was captured by sequencing in a study of shared clonotypes between healthy human individuals. The germline gives CDR1 SGDLS, CDR2 YYNGEE. Trimming took off 3 bases at V and 1 base at J, with 10 bases between the two ends. The CDR3 totals 14 residues. It was CD45RO-negative cells, positively selected for CCR7, that made up naive CD8 cells, with terminally differentiated effector memory CD45RA+ cells excluded. Profiled with immunoSEQ multiplex PCR; TCRdb holds only in-frame clones, not every one. This repertoire shows approximately 2,000,000 clones, 85% to 95% found once; its top ten account for about 1.7%.

The sequencing input was naive CD8+ T cells from PBMCs. This clonotype was obtained from a man aged 18 to 29 in good health. Some clones in this sample may be carry-over from other donors' samples. The chain recombines TRBV9 with TRBJ1-1; maybe TRBD1 (5 bases). CDR3 residues: CASSAGGWNTEAFF. CDR3 DNA sequence: TGTGCCAGCAGCGCCGGGGGTTGGAACACTGAAGCTTTCTTT.